The rows below give T cell receptor beta chains drawn from one sample of a study of blood T cells in healthy people across ages. TCRdb reanalysed the 5' RACE reads using MiXCR and keeps one entry per CDR3 protein. Of about 540,000 distinct CDR3 sequences in the sample, about 24% were seen once. These records were also assigned to another study, of T cells of mothers and their children.

Sequencing was carried out using blood. The origin of the receptors is a boy between 5 and 17 years old in good health. The CDR3 runs from the conserved cysteine through the conserved F or W. The D gene is left open where the match is weak. A clone size is listed for some rows: how often the clone was seen (once, few, many), or a class if it is expanded.

D gene | J gene | V gene | clone size | CDR3 DNA | CDR3 protein
TRBD1 | TRBJ2-7 | TRBV19 | few | TGTGCCAGTAGCGGAGGTGAAGGGGGCGCGTACGAGCAGTACTTC | CASSGGEGGAYEQYF
- | TRBJ2-1 | TRBV29-1 | few | TGCAGCGTTGCCACCGCAGGGGGAGGGGAGGGGAACAATGAGCAGTTCTTC | CSVATAGGGEGNNEQFF
- | TRBJ1-4 | TRBV18 | - | TGTGCCAGCTCACCCCCGGATGAGGGACAAAAACTGTTTTTT | CASSPPDEGQKLFF
- | TRBJ2-2 | TRBV6-5 | - | TGTGCCAGCAGTTATGCCGGGGGTCTATCCGGGGAGCTGTTTTTT | CASSYAGGLSGELFF
TRBD1 | TRBJ1-3 | TRBV7-8 | - | TGTGCCAGCAGCCCCCGACAGGGCAGCTCTGGAAACACCATATATTTT | CASSPRQGSSGNTIYF
- | TRBJ2-7 | TRBV6-2/TRBV6-3 | - | TGTGCCAGCAGTTACTGGCTAGTGGAGAGCGAGCAGTACTTC | CASSYWLVESEQYF
- | TRBJ2-5 | TRBV7-3 | - | TGTGCCAGCAGCTCAGGGGAGACCCAGTGCTTC | CASSSGETQCF
- | TRBJ2-7 | TRBV10-3 | - | TGTGCCATATATACAGGGTACGAGCAGTACTTC | CAIYTGYEQYF
- | TRBJ1-4 | TRBV4-1 | - | TGCGCCAGCAGCCGAGTGAGTGGAACTAATGAAAAACTGTTTTTT | CASSRVSGTNEKLFF
TRBD1 | TRBJ2-7 | TRBV19 | - | TGTGCCAGTAGTTCGACAGGGGTCACCTACGAGCAGTACTTC | CASSSTGVTYEQYF
- | TRBJ1-2 | TRBV3-1 | - | TGTGCCAGCAGCCAAGACCGGACAGAGCCCTCCTCCTATGGCTACACCTTC | CASSQDRTEPSSYGYTF
- | TRBJ2-5 | TRBV29-1 | - | TGCAGCGTTTCCCAATCAGGAGGTATTGCCCAAGAGACCCAGTACTTC | CSVSQSGGIAQETQYF
- | TRBJ2-3 | TRBV7-2 | - | TGTGCCAGCAGCTTAGCCTATCTAGCCAACAGGAGAACAGATACGCAGTATTTT | CASSLAYLANRRTDTQYF
- | TRBJ2-3 | TRBV7-2 | - | TGTGCCAGCAGCCCCTCTCGTGAGGATACGCAGTATTTT | CASSPSREDTQYF
- | TRBJ1-5 | TRBV20-1 | - | TGCAGTGCTAGCCATAGCAATCAGCCCCAGCATTTT | CSASHSNQPQHF
TRBD1 | TRBJ1-2 | TRBV20-1 | - | TGCAGTGCTAGTGGTCACCCGGGACAGGGGGCAGAGTATGGCTACACCTTC | CSASGHPGQGAEYGYTF
- | TRBJ2-7 | TRBV29-1 | few | TGCAGCGTTGATTTATGGGCGGGCGGAACCTACGAGCAGTACTTC | CSVDLWAGGTYEQYF
TRBD1 | TRBJ2-7 | TRBV2 | - | TGTGCCAGCAGTACGACAGGGGACGAGCAGTACTTC | CASSTTGDEQYF
TRBD1 | TRBJ1-1 | TRBV7-2 | few | TGTGCCAGCAGCAGGGGACAGATGGGCACTGAAGCTTTCTTT | CASSRGQMGTEAFF
TRBD2 | TRBJ2-5 | TRBV3-1 | few | TGTGCCAGCAGAGGGGGACTAGCGGGTTTCCAAGAGACCCAGTACTTC | CASRGGLAGFQETQYF
- | TRBJ2-3 | TRBV15 | few | TGTGCCACCAGCAGGCCGACGGGTACGCAGTATTTT | CATSRPTGTQYF
TRBD1 | TRBJ1-2 | TRBV9 | - | TGTGCCAGCAGCGTGAGAGACAGGGGAATAGATGGCTACACCTTC | CASSVRDRGIDGYTF
TRBD1 | TRBJ2-1 | TRBV12-3/TRBV12-4 | - | TGTGCCAGCAGTTTAGCTTGGGACAGGAGGTACAATGAGCAGTTCTTC | CASSLAWDRRYNEQFF
TRBD1 | TRBJ2-3 | TRBV5-4 | few | TGTGCCAGCAGCCACCTAGGACAGGGGCGAGATACGCAGTATTTT | CASSHLGQGRDTQYF
TRBD1 | TRBJ1-1 | TRBV28 | - | TGTGCCAGCAGTTTCTCAGGGGGCTCCGTACTCATGAACACTGAAGCTTTCTTT | CASSFSGGSVLMNTEAFF
TRBD2 | TRBJ2-5 | TRBV28 | few | TGTGCCAGCAGTTTAAGTGGGACTAGTGGTCAAGAGACCCAGTACTTC | CASSLSGTSGQETQYF
TRBD1 | TRBJ1-5 | TRBV5-1 | few | TGCGCCAGCAGCTTGATCAAACCACCGGACAGGGCTCTCAATCAGCCCCAGCATTTT | CASSLIKPPDRALNQPQHF